This TCR beta chain stems from a study of cytomegalovirus exposure and HLA in healthy donors. Study information: Later, an analysis reported that the 95 to 150 validation repertoires had used the same platform as the approximately 690 first-cohort repertoires. Whole-study findings and limits: It was about 150 TCR beta chains that were listed as cytomegalovirus-associated.

Measured with immunoSEQ multiplex PCR; TCRdb has only the in-frame clones, and not every one. In the table there are some 150,000 clones, roughly nine tenths of which are singletons. The CDR3 has 15 residues. Germline loops: CDR1 MNHEY, CDR2 SMNVEV (reference sequence). The V and J ends lost 5 bases and 5 bases respectively, with 16 bases between them. A note on this clone: Its specificity is unknown.

This clonotype was sampled from a young woman in good health and CMV-seropositive. V usage is TRBV27 and J usage is TRBJ2-4, with D tentatively TRBD1 (6 bases). What was sequenced was PBMCs. CDR3 amino acids: CASSPIRGFQNIQYF. The CDR3 nucleotides are TGTGCCAGCAGTCCGATCAGGGGTTTCCAAAACATTCAGTACTTC.